This TCR beta chain was captured by sequencing in a study of T-cell reconstitution after alpha-beta-depleted transplantation in children. The CDR3 covers 11 residues. Germline CDR1 SQVTM, CDR2 ANQGSEA. The germline V and J ends were trimmed by 7 bases and 5 bases, with 11 bases remaining between them. Ten or more counts support this clonotype. Molecular barcoding with unique molecular identifiers was used for the TCRbeta library. MiXCR, run by TCRdb on the PCR reads, gives a single entry per CDR3 protein. The table shows about 350,000 distinct CDR3 sequences, with 10% to 15% occurring only once. Sequenced material: PBMCs, taken from the stem cell graft. The TCR sequence derives from a human donor who donated a stem cell graft to a child with Fanconi anemia. The chain uses TRBV29-1 and TRBJ2-5; no firm D call. CDR3 sequence (DNA): TGCAGCGGGGTTTATGGCGAGACCCAGTACTTC. As protein: CSGVYGETQYF.